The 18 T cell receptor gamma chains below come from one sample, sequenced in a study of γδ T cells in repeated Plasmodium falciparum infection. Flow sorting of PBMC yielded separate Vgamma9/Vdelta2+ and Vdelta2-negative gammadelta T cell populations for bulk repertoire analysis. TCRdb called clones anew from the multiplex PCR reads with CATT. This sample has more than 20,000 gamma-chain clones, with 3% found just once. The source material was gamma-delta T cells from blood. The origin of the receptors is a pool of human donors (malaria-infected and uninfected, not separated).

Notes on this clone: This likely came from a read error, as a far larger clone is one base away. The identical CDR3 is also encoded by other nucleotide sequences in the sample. The CDR3 DNA reads as TGTGCCTTGTGGGAGGTGCCCGGGATTTGGAAGCTCTTT. Protein sequence: CALWEVPGIWKLF. The J segment was not called; the V segment is TRGV9. Germline CDR1 and CDR2: GITISATS and ISYDGTV (reference sequence). CDR3 length: 13 amino acids.

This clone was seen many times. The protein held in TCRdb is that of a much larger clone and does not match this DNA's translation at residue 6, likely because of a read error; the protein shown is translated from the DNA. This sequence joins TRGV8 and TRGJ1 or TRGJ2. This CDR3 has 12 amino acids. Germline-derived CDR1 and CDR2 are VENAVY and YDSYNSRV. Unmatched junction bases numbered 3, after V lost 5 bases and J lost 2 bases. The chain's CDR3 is CATWGYYYKKLF. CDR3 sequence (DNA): TGTGCCACCTGGGGCTATTATTATAAGAAACTCTTT.

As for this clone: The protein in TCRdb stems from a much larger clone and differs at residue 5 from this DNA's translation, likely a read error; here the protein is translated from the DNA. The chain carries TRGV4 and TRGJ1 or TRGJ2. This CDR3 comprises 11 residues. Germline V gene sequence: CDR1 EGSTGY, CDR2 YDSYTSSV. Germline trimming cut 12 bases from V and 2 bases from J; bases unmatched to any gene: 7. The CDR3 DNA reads TGTGCCGTCCGTCATTATTATAAGAAACTCTTT. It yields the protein CAVRHYYKKLF.

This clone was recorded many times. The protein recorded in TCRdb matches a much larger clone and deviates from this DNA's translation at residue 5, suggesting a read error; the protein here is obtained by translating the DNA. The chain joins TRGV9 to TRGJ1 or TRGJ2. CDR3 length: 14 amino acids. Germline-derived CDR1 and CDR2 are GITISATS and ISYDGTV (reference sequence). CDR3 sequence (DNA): TGTGCCTTGTGGGGGGTGCATAACTATTATAAGAAACTCTTT. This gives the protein CALWGVHNYYKKLF.

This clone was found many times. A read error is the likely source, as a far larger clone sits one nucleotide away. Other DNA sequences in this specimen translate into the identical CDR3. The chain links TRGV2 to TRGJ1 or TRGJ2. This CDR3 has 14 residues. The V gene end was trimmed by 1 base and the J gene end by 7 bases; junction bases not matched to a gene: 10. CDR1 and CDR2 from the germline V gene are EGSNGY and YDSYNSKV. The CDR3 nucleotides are TGTGCCACCTGGGACGGATTAACGCACTATAAGAAACTCTTT. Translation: CATWDGLTHYKKLF.

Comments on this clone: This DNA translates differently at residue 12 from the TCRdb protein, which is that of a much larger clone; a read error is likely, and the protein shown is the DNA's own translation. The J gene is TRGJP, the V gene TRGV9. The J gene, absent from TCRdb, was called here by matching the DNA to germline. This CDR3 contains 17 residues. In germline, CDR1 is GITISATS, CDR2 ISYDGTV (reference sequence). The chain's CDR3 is CALWEATLELGEKIKVF. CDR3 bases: TGTGCCTTGTGGGAGGCAACCTTGGAGTTGGGCGAAAAAATCAAGGTATTT.

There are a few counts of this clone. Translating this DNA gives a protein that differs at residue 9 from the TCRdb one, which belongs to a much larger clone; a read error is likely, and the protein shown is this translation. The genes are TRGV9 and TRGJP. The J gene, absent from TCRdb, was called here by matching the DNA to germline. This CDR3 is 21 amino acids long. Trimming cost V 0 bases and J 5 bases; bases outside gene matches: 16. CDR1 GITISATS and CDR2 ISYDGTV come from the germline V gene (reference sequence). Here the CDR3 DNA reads TGTGCCTTGTGGGAGGTGCATGGTTTGGTACGTAAAGAGTTGGGCAAAAAAATCAAGGTATTT. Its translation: CALWEVHGLVRKELGKKIKVF.

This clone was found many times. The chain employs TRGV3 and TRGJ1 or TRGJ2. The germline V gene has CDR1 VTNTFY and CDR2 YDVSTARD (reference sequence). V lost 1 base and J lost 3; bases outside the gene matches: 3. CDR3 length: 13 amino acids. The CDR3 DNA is TGTGCCACCTGGGACAGCCCTTATTATAAGAAACTCTTT. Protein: CATWDSPYYKKLF.

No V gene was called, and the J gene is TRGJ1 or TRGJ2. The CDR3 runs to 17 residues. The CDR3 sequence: CATWDRLAVLVYYKKLF. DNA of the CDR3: TGTGCCACCTGGGACAGGCTTGCGGTGTTGGTTTATTATAAGAAACTCTTT.

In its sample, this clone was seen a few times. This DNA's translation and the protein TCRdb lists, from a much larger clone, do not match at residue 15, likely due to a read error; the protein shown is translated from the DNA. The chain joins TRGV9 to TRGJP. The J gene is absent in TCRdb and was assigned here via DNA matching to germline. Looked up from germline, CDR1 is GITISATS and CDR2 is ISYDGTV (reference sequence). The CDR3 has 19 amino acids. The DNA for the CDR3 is TGTGCCTGCAGCGGGAGTATAAGGGGAGGCGAGTTGGGCAAAAGAATCAAGGTATTT. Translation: CACSGSIRGGELGKRIKVF.

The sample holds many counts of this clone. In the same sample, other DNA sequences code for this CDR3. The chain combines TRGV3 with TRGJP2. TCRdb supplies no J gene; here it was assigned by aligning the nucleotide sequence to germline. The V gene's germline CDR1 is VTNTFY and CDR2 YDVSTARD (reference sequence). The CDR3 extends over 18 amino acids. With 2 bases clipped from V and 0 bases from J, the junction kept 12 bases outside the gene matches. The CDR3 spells CATWDKPKSYSSDWIKTF. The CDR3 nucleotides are TGTGCCACCTGGGACAAGCCTAAATCCTATAGTAGTGATTGGATCAAGACGTTT.

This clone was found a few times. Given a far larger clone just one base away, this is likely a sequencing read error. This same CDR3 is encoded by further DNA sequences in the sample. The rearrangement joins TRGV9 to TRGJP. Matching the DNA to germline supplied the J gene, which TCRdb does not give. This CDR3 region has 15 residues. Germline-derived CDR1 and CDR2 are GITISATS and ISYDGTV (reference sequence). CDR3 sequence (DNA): TGTGCCTTGTGGCTTCGGGAGTTGGGTAAAAAAATCAAGGTATTT. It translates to CALWLRELGKKIKVF.

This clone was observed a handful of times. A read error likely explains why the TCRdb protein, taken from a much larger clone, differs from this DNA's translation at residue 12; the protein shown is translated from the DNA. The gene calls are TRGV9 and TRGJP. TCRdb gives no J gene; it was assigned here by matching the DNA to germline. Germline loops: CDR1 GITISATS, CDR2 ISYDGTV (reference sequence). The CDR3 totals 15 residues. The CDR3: CALWGVELGKKTKVF. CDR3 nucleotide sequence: TGTGCCTTGTGGGGTGTGGAGTTGGGCAAAAAAACCAAGGTATTT.

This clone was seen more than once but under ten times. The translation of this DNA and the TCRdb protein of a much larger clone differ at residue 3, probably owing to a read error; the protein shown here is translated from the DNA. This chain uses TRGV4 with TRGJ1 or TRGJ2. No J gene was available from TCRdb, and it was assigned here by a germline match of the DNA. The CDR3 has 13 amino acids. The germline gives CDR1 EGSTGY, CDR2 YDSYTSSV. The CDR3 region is CAPWFPCCYKKLF. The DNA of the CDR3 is TGTGCCCCCTGGTTCCCCTGCTGTTATAAGAAACTCTTT.

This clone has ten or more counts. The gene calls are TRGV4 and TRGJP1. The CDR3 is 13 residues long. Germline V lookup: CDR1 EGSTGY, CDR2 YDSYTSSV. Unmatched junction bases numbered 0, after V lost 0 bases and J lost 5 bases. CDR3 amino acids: CATWDGTGWFKIF. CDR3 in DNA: TGTGCCACCTGGGATGGGACTGGTTGGTTCAAGATATTT.

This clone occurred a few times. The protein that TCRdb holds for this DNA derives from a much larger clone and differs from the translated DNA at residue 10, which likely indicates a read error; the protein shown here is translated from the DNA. DNA of the CDR3: TGTGCCTTGTGGGAGGCAAGAGATTATTGTAAGAAACTCTTT. Translation: CALWEARDYCKKLF. V gene TRGV9 combines with J gene TRGJ1 or TRGJ2. In the absence of a J gene in TCRdb, the DNA was matched to germline to assign it here. This CDR3 has 14 amino acids. CDR1 and CDR2 (germline): GITISATS, ISYDGTV (reference sequence).

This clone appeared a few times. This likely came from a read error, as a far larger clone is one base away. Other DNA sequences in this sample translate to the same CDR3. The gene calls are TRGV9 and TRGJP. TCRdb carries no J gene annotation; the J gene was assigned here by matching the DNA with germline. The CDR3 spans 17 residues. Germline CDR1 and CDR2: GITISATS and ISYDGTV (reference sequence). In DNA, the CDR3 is TGTGCCTTGTGGGAGATCCCTGGTTGGTTGGGCAAAAAGATCAAGGTATTT. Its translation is CALWEIPGWLGKKIKVF.

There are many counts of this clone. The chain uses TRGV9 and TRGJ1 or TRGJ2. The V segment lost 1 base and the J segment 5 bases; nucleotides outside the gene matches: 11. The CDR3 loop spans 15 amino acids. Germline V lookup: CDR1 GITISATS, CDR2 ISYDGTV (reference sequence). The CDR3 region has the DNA TGTGCCTTGTGGGAGGTACATCTCTTAAATTATAAGAAACTCTTT. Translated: CALWEVHLLNYKKLF.